The rows below give T cell receptor beta chains drawn from one sample of a study of regulatory T cells in long-lasting Graves disease. TCRdb used MiXCR to reprocess the multiplex PCR reads, holding one entry per CDR3 protein. Among over 400,000 distinct CDR3 sequences, about 15% were seen once, and the ten largest hold roughly 15%. These same data were also listed under a study on T cells in Graves' hyperthyroidism and ophthalmopathy.

The sequencing used peripheral blood mononuclear cells (PBMCs), collected at new diagnosis, from a patient treated with antithyroid drugs. The source of these receptors is a woman aged 45 to 65 with Graves disease. Both conserved end residues are part of each CDR3. Fields, in order: V gene, CDR3 protein.

v_call: TRBV5-1; cdr3_aa: CASSLVDRGRETQYF
v_call: TRBV20-1; cdr3_aa: CSAPRTGGQYQPQHF
v_call: TRBV12-3/TRBV12-4; cdr3_aa: CASSQRDRRKGAQYF
v_call: TRBV18; cdr3_aa: CASSPKLTGTPNTGELFF
v_call: TRBV20-1; cdr3_aa: CSAREGTQPQHF
v_call: TRBV7-3; cdr3_aa: CASSSRGASGKDEQYF
v_call: TRBV20-1; cdr3_aa: CSASAGPNEKLFF
v_call: TRBV7-9; cdr3_aa: CASSLALWEEETQYF
v_call: TRBV5-1; cdr3_aa: CASSLEDRQVSYEQYF
v_call: TRBV4-1; cdr3_aa: CVSSQKVGTNNEQFF
v_call: TRBV28; cdr3_aa: CASTEGGVVSYEQYF
v_call: TRBV28; cdr3_aa: CASSSPSHRGRWVNEQFF
v_call: TRBV12-3/TRBV12-4; cdr3_aa: CASSPTYNEQFF
v_call: TRBV5-6; cdr3_aa: CASIQSRASGSIVTDTQYF
v_call: TRBV29-1; cdr3_aa: CSAAGQGFWEQYF
v_call: TRBV9; cdr3_aa: CASSVAYPRDEQFF
v_call: TRBV30; cdr3_aa: CAWSVEQGRYEQYF
v_call: TRBV28; cdr3_aa: CASIRGDSYEQYF
v_call: TRBV4-1; cdr3_aa: CASSQDHLGQSTDTQYF
v_call: TRBV7-3; cdr3_aa: CASSLGANEQFF
v_call: TRBV5-1; cdr3_aa: CASSLAQTMNTEAFF
v_call: TRBV11-2; cdr3_aa: CASSFSRDQPQHF
v_call: TRBV13; cdr3_aa: CASSRPGERFYEQYF
v_call: TRBV7-8; cdr3_aa: CASSLLAGAYEQYF
v_call: TRBV5-1; cdr3_aa: CASSLNRFTGTEAFF
v_call: TRBV24-1; cdr3_aa: CATSGSLAGTYNEQFF
v_call: TRBV20-1; cdr3_aa: CSARDREIYAEAFF
v_call: TRBV2; cdr3_aa: CASKEDGEQFF
v_call: TRBV6-4; cdr3_aa: CASSEDLAGVQETQYF
v_call: TRBV28; cdr3_aa: CASSVRTSRYEQYF
v_call: TRBV2; cdr3_aa: CASSALEEYTEAFF
v_call: TRBV7-9; cdr3_aa: CATLMMAGQRSGQYEQYF
v_call: TRBV2; cdr3_aa: CASSELAAYNEQFF
v_call: TRBV6-1; cdr3_aa: CASSDTGGETQYF
v_call: TRBV29-1; cdr3_aa: CSVVTRDSYGYTF
v_call: TRBV2; cdr3_aa: CASSDRDYGYTF
v_call: TRBV19; cdr3_aa: CASSFYPGQPQHF
v_call: TRBV5-1; cdr3_aa: CASSSTGTGGAEFYEQYF
v_call: TRBV6-1; cdr3_aa: CASSEGDSMRATQYF
v_call: TRBV19; cdr3_aa: CASTPGSGSLEQYF
v_call: TRBV9; cdr3_aa: CASSLEKTSFSEQFF